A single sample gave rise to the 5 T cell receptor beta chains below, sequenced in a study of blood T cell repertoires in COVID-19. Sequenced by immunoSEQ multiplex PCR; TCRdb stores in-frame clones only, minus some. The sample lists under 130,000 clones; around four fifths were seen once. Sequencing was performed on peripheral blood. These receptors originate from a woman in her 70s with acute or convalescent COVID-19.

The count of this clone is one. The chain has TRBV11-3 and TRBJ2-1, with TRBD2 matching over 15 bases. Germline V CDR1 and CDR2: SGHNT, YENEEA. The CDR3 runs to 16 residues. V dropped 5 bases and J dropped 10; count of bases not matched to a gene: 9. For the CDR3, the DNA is TGTGCCAGCAGCGCCGGACTAGCGGGGGGGCGAGGGGAGCAGTTCTTC. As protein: CASSAGLAGGRGEQFF.

Written as DNA, the CDR3 is TGTGCCAGCAGCTTAGCCCCCCTATCTGGGGCTCTCTATGGCTACACCTTC. Its translation is CASSLAPLSGALYGYTF. V is TRBV11-2 and J is TRBJ1-2, with a tentative D call TRBD1 (5 bases). The CDR3 spans 17 residues. Germline V gives CDR1 SGHAT, CDR2 FQNNGV. Trimming removed 1 base at V and 4 bases at J, with 19 bases between.

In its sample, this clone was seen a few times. CDR3 bases: TGTGCCAGCAGCGAAGGCCCCGGGGGGCCCTACGAGCAGTACTTC. It encodes CASSEGPGGPYEQYF. The chain is built from TRBV11-2 and TRBJ2-7, with a possible D match to TRBD2 (7 bases). The CDR3 is made up of 15 amino acids. Germline CDR1 reads SGHAT; CDR2 reads FQNNGV. The V end was cut by 5 bases, the J end by 2 bases, with 16 bases between.

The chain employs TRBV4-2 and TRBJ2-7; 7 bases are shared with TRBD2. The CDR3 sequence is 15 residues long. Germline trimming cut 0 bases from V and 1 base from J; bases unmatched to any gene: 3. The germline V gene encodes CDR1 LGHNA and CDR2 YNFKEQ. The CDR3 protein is CASSQEPSGSYEQYF. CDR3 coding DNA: TGTGCCAGCAGCCAAGAACCTAGCGGATCCTACGAGCAGTACTTC.

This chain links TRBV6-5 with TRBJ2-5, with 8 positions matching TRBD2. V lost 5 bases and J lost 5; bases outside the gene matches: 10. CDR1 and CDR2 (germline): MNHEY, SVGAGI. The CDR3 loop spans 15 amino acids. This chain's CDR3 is CASSTHRGGQETQYF. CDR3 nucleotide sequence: TGTGCCAGCAGTACGCATCGGGGGGGGCAGGAGACCCAGTACTTC.